Detailed here is one T cell receptor beta chain. Its specificity is unknown. Germline values: CDR1 MNHEY, CDR2 SMNVEV (reference sequence). The length of the CDR3 is 14 residues. The trim removed 4 bases at V and 2 bases at J, leaving 1 base unmatched. The source of the sample is a study of cytomegalovirus exposure and HLA in healthy donors. Overall study context: Early released data had approximately 86 million unique TCRs, all coming from HLA-typed donors.

Study-wide results and limits: In a later analysis, a missense DCLRE1C variant was linked to TCR beta V- and J-gene trimming. For presence/absence analyses, sequencing depth was assumed to be roughly uniform across donors. While the bulk of TCR sequences proved rare, some public TCRs turned up in many donors.

The PCR made use of 60 Vbeta and 13 Jbeta primers. The table came from immunoSEQ multiplex PCR; TCRdb's copy has only in-frame clones and leaves some out. The table has around 120,000 clones, about 68% seen once. Sequencing was performed on PBMCs. The chain has TRBV27 and TRBJ2-1; 8 nucleotides line up with TRBD1. This clonotype originated in a woman in her forties or fifties in good health and CMV-seropositive. CDR3 residues: CASSWDRTYNEQFF. The CDR3 DNA reads TGTGCCAGCAGTTGGGACAGGACCTACAATGAGCAGTTCTTC.